This is a list of T cell receptor beta chains from one sample in a study of vaccination effects on CD4 cells after COVID-19. The repertoire was sequenced with immunoSEQ multiplex PCR; TCRdb's copy has only in-frame clones and lacks some. The sample has fewer than 60,000 clones; 65% to 80% are singletons. These receptors have no known antigen. Sequencing used CD4+ T cells from PBMCs cultured with HIV peptides, obtained before COVID-19 vaccination. These receptors came from a human donor who had a prior SARS-CoV-2 infection. Both conserved end residues are trimmed from each CDR3.

v_gene: TRBV5-6
CDR3aa: ASSLGASGGQETQY

v_gene: TRBV24-1
CDR3aa: ATSDLLGGELF

v_gene: TRBV2
CDR3aa: ASSAGGQVEQF

v_gene: TRBV11-3
CDR3aa: ASSLGGPRPEKLF

v_gene: TRBV7-2
CDR3aa: ASSLAGVSYNEQF

v_gene: TRBV12-3/TRBV12-4
CDR3aa: ASSRGLAREQY

v_gene: TRBV9
CDR3aa: ASSTPSGVITDTQY

v_gene: TRBV18
CDR3aa: ASSSNQLSGSLQETQY

v_gene: TRBV3-1/TRBV3-2
CDR3aa: ASSHAGLGETEAF

v_gene: TRBV5-1
CDR3aa: ASRPGPTNEKLF

v_gene: TRBV2
CDR3aa: ASSERRGDQETQY

v_gene: TRBV7-3
CDR3aa: ASSLIGTDPREQY

v_gene: TRBV6-6
CDR3aa: ASSSPGGGAYIQY

v_gene: TRBV4-1
CDR3aa: ASREPSVNTEAF

v_gene: TRBV19
CDR3aa: ASSGQGLETQY

v_gene: TRBV7-3
CDR3aa: ASSLTPGQIHGYT

v_gene: TRBV15
CDR3aa: ATSRAGSRTEAF

v_gene: TRBV7-8
CDR3aa: ASSLGSGSSYNEQF

v_gene: TRBV18
CDR3aa: ASSRPATGRYTDTQY

v_gene: TRBV12-3/TRBV12-4
CDR3aa: ASSLEAGFEQY

v_gene: TRBV14
CDR3aa: ASSQSADTQY

v_gene: TRBV2
CDR3aa: ATSSGINNEQF

v_gene: TRBV18
CDR3aa: ASSPRNGLAGETEQY

v_gene: TRBV7-6
CDR3aa: ASSRGGRFSGNTIY

v_gene: TRBV5-1
CDR3aa: ASSLAPGLGETQY

v_gene: TRBV27
CDR3aa: ASSFRPGTLDYNEQF

v_gene: TRBV9
CDR3aa: ASSVASQETQY

v_gene: TRBV5-6
CDR3aa: ASSLVPSPTYNEQF

v_gene: TRBV6-1
CDR3aa: ASSEFLVGYT

v_gene: TRBV11-3
CDR3aa: ASSFEGQNYEQY

v_gene: TRBV11-3
CDR3aa: ASVGGTEEAF

v_gene: TRBV10-3
CDR3aa: AISESGVEVTEAF

v_gene: TRBV11-2
CDR3aa: ASSSQGGDQPQH

v_gene: TRBV3-1/TRBV3-2
CDR3aa: ASSHAGTRNTGELF

v_gene: TRBV2
CDR3aa: ASSDYPPSGYT

v_gene: TRBV7-9
CDR3aa: ASSLRGDRGSGNTIY

v_gene: TRBV6-5
CDR3aa: ASVRGGTTDTQY

v_gene: TRBV2
CDR3aa: ASSGRQASGNTIY

v_gene: TRBV6-1
CDR3aa: ASSENWRVGNEQF

v_gene: TRBV7-2
CDR3aa: ASSYSSNQPQH

v_gene: TRBV7-2
CDR3aa: ASSSPKTSPDTQY

v_gene: TRBV6-5
CDR3aa: ASGKGQGYEQY

v_gene: TRBV28
CDR3aa: ASSLTETQY

v_gene: TRBV6-5
CDR3aa: ASSRGAGGVGELF

v_gene: TRBV2
CDR3aa: ASSERNSNQPQH

v_gene: TRBV19
CDR3aa: ATAPGQGSYEQY

v_gene: TRBV5-4
CDR3aa: ASSLGLDSYNEQF

v_gene: TRBV2
CDR3aa: ASSLGLAAYNEQF

v_gene: TRBV9
CDR3aa: ASSQTLAGGTDTQY

v_gene: TRBV4-2
CDR3aa: ASSQEHTQKLF

v_gene: TRBV5-1
CDR3aa: ASSLEITDEQY

v_gene: TRBV27
CDR3aa: ASSGRRNQPQH